This TCR beta chain was found in a study of shared clonotypes between healthy human individuals. The repertoire was sequenced with immunoSEQ multiplex PCR; TCRdb's copy has only in-frame clones and lacks some. This table holds 1.6 million or so clones, approximately 97% found once. In regard to this clone: The antigen remains unidentified.

The V segment lost 3 bases and the J segment 5 bases; nucleotides outside the gene matches: 3. Germline V lookup: CDR1 MNHNS, CDR2 SASEGT. The CDR3 spans 14 residues. Study-level results: Relative to memory subsets, naive subsets generally showed larger estimated richness.

This receptor was identified in a man aged 30-40 years in good health. The gene calls are TRBV6-1 and TRBJ1-2; 10 bases are a match to TRBD1. Material for sequencing was naive CD4+ T cells sorted from blood. Subset of the sample: CD45RA+ positively selected. The CDR3 DNA reads TGTGCCAGCAGTGAGAGACAGGGGGCATATGGCTACACCTTC. It codes for CASSERQGAYGYTF.